This entry describes one T cell receptor beta chain. The V gene end was trimmed by 7 bases and the J gene end by 0 bases; junction bases not matched to a gene: 5. The CDR3 has 15 residues. Germline lookup yields CDR1 MNHEY and CDR2 SVGAGI. The source of the sample is a study of cytomegalovirus exposure and HLA in healthy donors. PCR involved 60 Vbeta and 13 Jbeta primers. Repertoires were generated with immunoSEQ multiplex PCR, while TCRdb's copy carries only in-frame clones and drops some. The table shows more than 130,000 clones, with about 79% occurring only once. This receptor was taken from a male donor in good health and CMV-seronegative. Material: PBMCs. V usage is TRBV6-5 and J usage is TRBJ2-7; 11 bases fit TRBD1. This CDR3 reads CASNPGQGVSYEQYF. In DNA form, the CDR3 reads TGTGCCAGCAACCCGGGACAGGGGGTCTCCTACGAGCAGTACTTC.